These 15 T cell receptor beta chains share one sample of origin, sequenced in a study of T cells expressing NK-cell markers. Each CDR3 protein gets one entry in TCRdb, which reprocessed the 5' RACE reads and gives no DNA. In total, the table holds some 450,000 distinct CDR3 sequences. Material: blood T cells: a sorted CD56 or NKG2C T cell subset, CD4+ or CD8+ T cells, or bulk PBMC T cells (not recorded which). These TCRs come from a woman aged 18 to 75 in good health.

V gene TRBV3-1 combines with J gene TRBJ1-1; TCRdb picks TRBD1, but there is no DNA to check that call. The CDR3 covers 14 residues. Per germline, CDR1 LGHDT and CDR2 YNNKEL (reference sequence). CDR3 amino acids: CASSQVGQNTEAFF.

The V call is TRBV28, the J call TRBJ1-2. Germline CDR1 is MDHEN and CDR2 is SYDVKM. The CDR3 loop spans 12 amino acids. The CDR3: CASSLDPEGYTF.

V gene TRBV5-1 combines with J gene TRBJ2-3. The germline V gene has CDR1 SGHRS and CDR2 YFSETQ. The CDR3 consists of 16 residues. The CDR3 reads CASSWGVGASTDTQYF. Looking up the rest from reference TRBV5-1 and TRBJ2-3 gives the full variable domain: KAGVTQTPRYLIKTRGQQVTLSCSPISGHRSVSWYQQTPGQGLQFLFEYFSETQRNKGNFPGRFSGRQFSNSRSEMNVSTLELGDSALYLCASSWGVGASTDTQYFGPGTRLTVL.

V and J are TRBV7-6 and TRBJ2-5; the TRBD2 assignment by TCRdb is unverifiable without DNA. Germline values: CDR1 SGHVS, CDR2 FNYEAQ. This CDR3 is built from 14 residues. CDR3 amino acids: CASSYGLGGETQYF. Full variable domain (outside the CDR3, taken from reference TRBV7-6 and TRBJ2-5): GAGVSQSPRYKVTKRGQDVALRCDPISGHVSLYWYRQALGQGPEFLTYFNYEAQQDKSGLPNDRFSAERPEGSISTLTIQRTEQRDSAMYRCASSYGLGGETQYFGPGTRLLVL.

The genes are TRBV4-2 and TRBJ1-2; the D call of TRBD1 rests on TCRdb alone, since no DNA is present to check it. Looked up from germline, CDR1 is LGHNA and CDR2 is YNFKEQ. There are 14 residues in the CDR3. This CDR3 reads CASSQVGTGAVYTF.

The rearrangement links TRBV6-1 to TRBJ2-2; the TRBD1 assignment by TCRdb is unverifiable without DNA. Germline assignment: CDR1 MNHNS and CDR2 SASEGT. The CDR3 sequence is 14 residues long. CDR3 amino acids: CASSPHGATGELFF.

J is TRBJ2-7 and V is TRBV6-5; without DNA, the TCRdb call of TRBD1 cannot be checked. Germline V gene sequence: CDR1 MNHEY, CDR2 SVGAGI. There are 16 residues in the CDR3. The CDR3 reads CASSYGTGVRNYEQYF.

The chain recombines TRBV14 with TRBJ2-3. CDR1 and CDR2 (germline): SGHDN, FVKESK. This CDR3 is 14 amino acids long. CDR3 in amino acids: CASSQLYPTDTQYF. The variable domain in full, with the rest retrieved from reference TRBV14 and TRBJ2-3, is EAGVTQFPSHSVIEKGQTVTLRCDPISGHDNLYWYRRVMGKEIKFLLHFVKESKQDESGMPNNRFLAERTGGTYSTLKVQPAELEDSGVYFCASSQLYPTDTQYFGPGTRLTVL.

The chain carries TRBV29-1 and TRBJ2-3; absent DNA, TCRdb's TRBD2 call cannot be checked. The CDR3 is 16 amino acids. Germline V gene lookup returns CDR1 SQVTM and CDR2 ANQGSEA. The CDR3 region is CSVRLAGGLGTDTQYF.

The CDR3 is CAWSSSGSQEQYF. V usage is TRBV30 and J usage is TRBJ2-7; TCRdb indicates TRBD2, and absent DNA this call remains unverified. CDR1 GTSNPN and CDR2 SVGIG come from the germline V gene (reference sequence). This CDR3 region has 13 residues.

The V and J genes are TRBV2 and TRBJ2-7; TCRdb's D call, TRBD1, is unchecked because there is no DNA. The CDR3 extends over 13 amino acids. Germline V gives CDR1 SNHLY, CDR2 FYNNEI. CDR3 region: CASSGTPSYEQYF.

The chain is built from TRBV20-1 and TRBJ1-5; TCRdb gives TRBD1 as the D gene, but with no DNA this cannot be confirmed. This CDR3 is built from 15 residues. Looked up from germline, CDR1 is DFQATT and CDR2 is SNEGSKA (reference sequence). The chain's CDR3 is CSARVGGSFDQPQHF.

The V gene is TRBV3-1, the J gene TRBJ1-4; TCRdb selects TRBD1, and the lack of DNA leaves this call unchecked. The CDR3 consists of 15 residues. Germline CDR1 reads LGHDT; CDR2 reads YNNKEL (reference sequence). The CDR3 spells CASSPRVLTNEKLFF. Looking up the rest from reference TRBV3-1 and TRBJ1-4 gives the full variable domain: DTAVSQTPKYLVTQMGNDKSIKCEQNLGHDTMYWYKQDSKKFLKIMFSYNNKELIINETVPNRFSPKSPDKAHLNLHINSLELGDSAVYFCASSPRVLTNEKLFFGSGTQLSVL.

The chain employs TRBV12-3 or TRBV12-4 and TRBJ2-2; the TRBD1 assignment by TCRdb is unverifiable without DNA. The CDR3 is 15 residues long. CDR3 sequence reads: CASSVRPRVTGELFF.

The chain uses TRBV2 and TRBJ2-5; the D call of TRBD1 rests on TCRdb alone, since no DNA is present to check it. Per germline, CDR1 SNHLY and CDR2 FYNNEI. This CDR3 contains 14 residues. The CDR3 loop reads CASKSPRVEETQYF. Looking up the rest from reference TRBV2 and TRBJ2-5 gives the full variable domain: EPEVTQTPSHQVTQMGQEVILRCVPISNHLYFYWYRQILGQKVEFLVSFYNNEISEKSEIFDDQFSVERPDGSNFTLKIRSTKLEDSAMYFCASKSPRVEETQYFGPGTRLLVL.